Following are 9 T cell receptor beta chains from one sample sequenced in a study of blood T cells in healthy people across ages. Using a J-beta primer mix together with a sample-barcoded 5' primer, a second PCR was run for 7 to 11 cycles. Using its own MiXCR run on the 5' RACE reads, TCRdb lists one record per CDR3 protein. The data show about 970,000 distinct CDR3 sequences, 51% seen once. The sample comprised blood. These receptors came from a woman aged 55 to 70 in good health.

The chain couples TRBV20-1 to TRBJ2-5; D perhaps matches TRBD1 (5 bases). The assigned J gene may be wrong: the sequence end matches TRBJ2-7 better. The CDR3 has 12 amino acids. Germline CDR1 is DFQATT and CDR2 is SNEGSKA (reference sequence). Here the CDR3 DNA reads TGCAGTGGTGCAGGGTCAGTCTACGAGCAGTACTTC. The encoded protein is CSGAGSVYEQYF.

The gene calls are TRBV4-3 and TRBJ2-7; D might be TRBD1 (6 bases). This CDR3 has 16 amino acids. The V end lost 0 bases, the J end lost 3 bases, and 15 bases lay between the germline ends. Germline lookup yields CDR1 LGHNA and CDR2 YSLEER. This CDR3 is CASSQDTGLMYYEQYF. In DNA, the CDR3 is TGCGCCAGCAGCCAAGATACAGGGCTCATGTACTACGAGCAGTACTTC.

The genes are TRBV3-1 and TRBJ1-1; unclear D gene. The CDR3 covers 15 residues. Germline V gives CDR1 LGHDT, CDR2 YNNKEL (reference sequence). V gave up 1 base and J gave up 1 base, with 10 bases separating them. CDR3 in amino acids: CASSQGRPGNTEAFF. CDR3 bases: TGTGCCAGCAGCCAAGGTCGCCCGGGGAACACTGAAGCTTTCTTT.

The sample holds one count of this clonotype. V and J are TRBV20-1 and TRBJ2-2; D is perhaps TRBD1 or TRBD2 (5 bases each). This CDR3 contains 16 residues. CDR1 is DFQATT, CDR2 SNEGSKA, per germline (reference sequence). The V and J ends lost 3 bases and 0 bases respectively, with 14 bases between them. The CDR3 coding sequence is TGCAGTGCTAGCAGCTGGGACGTCGCGAACACCGGGGAGCTGTTTTTT. It translates to CSASSWDVANTGELFF.

Only a few counts were recorded for this clonotype. The chain couples TRBV12-3 or TRBV12-4 to TRBJ2-7, with 8 bases lining up with TRBD2. The V segment lost 6 bases and the J segment 4 bases; nucleotides outside the gene matches: 11. The CDR3 sequence is 15 residues long. The DNA for the CDR3 is TGTGCCAGCAGGGCTGGAGTAGCGGGAAGGTACGAGCAGTACTTC. Amino acid sequence: CASRAGVAGRYEQYF.

This clonotype was recorded at least ten times. The V call is TRBV4-1, the J call TRBJ2-7; 11 nucleotides line up with TRBD1. There are 16 residues in the CDR3. Trimming at V came to 4 bases and at J to 2 bases, leaving 7 bases not matched to a gene. Germline V CDR1 and CDR2: MGHRA, YSYEKL. The CDR3 DNA reads as TGCGCCAGCAGCCTGGACAGGGGGCGCAAGGCCTACGAGCAGTACTTC. Protein product: CASSLDRGRKAYEQYF.

This chain joins TRBV5-6 and TRBJ1-4, with D possibly TRBD1 on 5 matching bases. The V end was cut by 0 bases, the J end by 8 bases, with 11 bases between. Germline CDR1 is SGHDT and CDR2 is YYEEEE. CDR3 length: 14 amino acids. The chain's CDR3 is CASSLEGLKEKLFF. For the CDR3, the DNA is TGTGCCAGCAGCTTGGAGGGACTGAAGGAAAAACTGTTTTTT.

The gene calls are TRBV28 and TRBJ2-7, with 9 positions matching TRBD2. The germline V gene has CDR1 MDHEN and CDR2 SYDVKM. V lost 3 bases and J lost 0; bases outside the gene matches: 9. The CDR3 length is 17 residues. CDR3 loop: CASSFTLQGLASYEQYF. DNA of the CDR3: TGTGCCAGCAGTTTTACCCTTCAGGGACTAGCCTCCTACGAGCAGTACTTC. The complete variable domain, with remaining parts taken from reference TRBV28 and TRBJ2-7, reads DVKVTQSSRYLVKRTGEKVFLECVQDMDHENMFWYRQDPGLGLRLIYFSYDVKMKEKGDIPEGYSVSREKKERFSLILESASTNQTSMYLCASSFTLQGLASYEQYFGPGTRLTVT.

V is TRBV12-3 or TRBV12-4 and J is TRBJ1-1; D uncertain. The ends were cut back, 4 bases at V and 1 base at J, with 10 bases in the middle. The CDR3 consists of 14 residues. This CDR3 is CASSYRRRNTEAFF. Here the CDR3 DNA reads TGTGCCAGCAGTTACCGGAGAAGGAACACTGAAGCTTTCTTT.